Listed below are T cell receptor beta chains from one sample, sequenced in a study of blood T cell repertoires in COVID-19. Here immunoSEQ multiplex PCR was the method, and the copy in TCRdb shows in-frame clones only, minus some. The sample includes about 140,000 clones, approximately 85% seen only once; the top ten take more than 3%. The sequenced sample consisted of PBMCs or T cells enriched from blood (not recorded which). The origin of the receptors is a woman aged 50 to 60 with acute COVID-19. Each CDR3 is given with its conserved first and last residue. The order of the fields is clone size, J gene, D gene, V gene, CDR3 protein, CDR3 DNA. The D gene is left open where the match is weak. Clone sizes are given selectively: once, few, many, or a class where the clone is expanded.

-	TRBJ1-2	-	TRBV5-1	CASSGGNGRGYTF	TGCGCCAGCTCCGGAGGGAATGGTCGTGGCTACACCTTC
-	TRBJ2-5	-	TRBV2	CASSEAETQYF	TGTGCCAGCAGTGAGGCAGAGACCCAGTACTTC
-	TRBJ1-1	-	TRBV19	CASSSPRQVNTEAFF	TGTGCCAGTAGTTCACCTCGACAGGTGAACACTGAAGCTTTCTTT
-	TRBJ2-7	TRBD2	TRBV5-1	CASSKGTSGSYEQYF	TGCGCCAGCAGCAAGGGGACTAGCGGGTCCTACGAGCAGTACTTC
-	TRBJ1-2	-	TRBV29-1	CSIERQGGSNYGYTF	TGCAGCATTGAAAGGCAGGGCGGCAGTAACTATGGCTACACCTTC
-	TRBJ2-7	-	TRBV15	CATSRGDSAYEQYF	TGTGCCACCAGCAGAGGGGACTCGGCCTACGAGCAGTACTTC
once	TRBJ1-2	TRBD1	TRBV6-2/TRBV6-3	CASSDTPGTGNYGYTF	TGTGCCAGCAGTGACACCCCGGGGACAGGGAACTATGGCTACACCTTC
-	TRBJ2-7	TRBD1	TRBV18	CASSPGQGVHEQYF	TGTGCCAGCTCACCCGGACAGGGGGTACACGAGCAGTACTTC
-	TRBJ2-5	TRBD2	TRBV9	CASSAPVREGQETQYF	TGTGCCAGCAGCGCCCCCGTACGGGAGGGCCAGGAGACCCAGTACTTC
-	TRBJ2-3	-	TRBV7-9	CASSLGHRVQTDTQYF	TGTGCCAGCAGCTTAGGGCACAGGGTTCAGACAGATACGCAGTATTTT
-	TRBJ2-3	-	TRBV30	CAWRPSGGTDTQYF	TGTGCCTGGAGACCCTCAGGGGGCACAGATACGCAGTATTTT
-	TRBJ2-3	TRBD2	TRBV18	CASSPQGLAGDTQYF	TGTGCCAGCTCACCCCAGGGACTAGCGGGAGATACGCAGTATTTT
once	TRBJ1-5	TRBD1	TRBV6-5	CASKADRGNQPQHF	TGTGCCAGCAAGGCGGACAGGGGAAATCAGCCCCAGCATTTT
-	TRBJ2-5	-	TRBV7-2	CASSPGAGWQETQYF	TGTGCCAGCAGCCCTGGGGCAGGGTGGCAAGAGACCCAGTACTTC
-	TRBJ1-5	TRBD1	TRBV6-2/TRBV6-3	CASSYRGTGVSQPQHF	TGTGCCAGCAGTTACCGCGGGACAGGGGTGAGTCAGCCCCAGCATTTT
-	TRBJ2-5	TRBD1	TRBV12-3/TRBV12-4	CASRRQGVETQYF	TGTGCCAGCAGAAGACAGGGTGTGGAGACCCAGTACTTC
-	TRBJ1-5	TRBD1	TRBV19	CASSGRTGQGYQPQHF	TGTGCCAGTAGTGGCAGAACGGGACAGGGATATCAGCCCCAGCATTTT
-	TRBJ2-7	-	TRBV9	CASSRGISLSPPSEQYF	TGTGCCAGCAGTCGAGGAATATCCTTAAGCCCCCCTTCCGAGCAGTACTTC
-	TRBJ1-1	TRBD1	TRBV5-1	CASSMTGGMNTEAFF	TGCGCCAGCAGCATGACAGGGGGCATGAACACTGAAGCTTTCTTT
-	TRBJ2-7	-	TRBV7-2	CASSPRTETYEQYF	TGTGCCAGCAGCCCTCGGACTGAAACCTACGAGCAGTACTTC
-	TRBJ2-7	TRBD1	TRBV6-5	CASRGQGRYEQYF	TGTGCCAGCAGGGGACAGGGGCGGTACGAGCAGTACTTC
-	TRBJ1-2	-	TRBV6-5	CASRRGQNNYGYTF	TGTGCCAGCAGACGCGGACAGAATAACTATGGCTACACCTTC
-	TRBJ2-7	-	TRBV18	CASSPWSSYEQYF	TGTGCCAGCTCACCATGGAGCTCCTACGAGCAGTACTTC
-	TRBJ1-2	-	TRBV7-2	CASSLVFAGIDGGYTF	TGTGCCAGCAGCTTAGTTTTTGCAGGGATAGATGGTGGCTACACCTTC